These 29 T cell receptor beta chains originate from one sample sequenced in a study of shared clonotypes between healthy human individuals. CD8 cells classed as naive were CD45RO-negative and positively selected for CCR7, excluding terminally differentiated effector memory CD45RA+ cells. TCRdb's copy holds only in-frame clones and misses some; the assay was immunoSEQ multiplex PCR. The sample records under 2,000,000 clones, about 95% being singletons. The source material was naive CD8+ T cells sorted from blood. These receptors were obtained from a man younger than 35 in good health.

The chain employs TRBV25-1 and TRBJ2-7; D remains unclear. This CDR3 is built from 12 residues. CDR1 is MGHDK, CDR2 SYGVNS, per germline. Trimming pared 5 bases from V and 0 bases from J, leaving 5 bases between. Here the CDR3 DNA reads TGTGCCAGCAGTAAGAGCTCCTACGAGCAGTACTTC. Translation gives CASSKSSYEQYF.

The rearrangement links TRBV28 to TRBJ1-1, with 7 bases that match TRBD1. The V gene's germline CDR1 is MDHEN and CDR2 SYDVKM. With 5 bases clipped from V and 1 base from J, the junction kept 4 bases outside the gene matches. This CDR3 is 14 amino acids long. The CDR3 coding sequence is TGTGCCAGCAGTCTACAGGGGTCGAACACTGAAGCTTTCTTT. The encoded protein is CASSLQGSNTEAFF.

The V gene is TRBV6-5, the J gene TRBJ2-1, with TRBD2 matching over 9 bases. Germline CDR1 is MNHEY and CDR2 is SVGAGI. This CDR3 has 14 residues. The J segment lost 7 bases and the V segment lost 9 bases, leaving 10 bases of the junction unmatched. The CDR3 loop is CASEAGGLENEQFF. The CDR3 nucleotides are TGTGCCAGTGAAGCGGGAGGACTCGAGAATGAGCAGTTCTTC.

This clone was seen once. A junction end diverges from the germline sequence, so it may reflect a read error. The gene calls are TRBV6-1 and TRBJ1-4; D gene uncertain. CDR1 and CDR2 (germline): MNHNS, SASEGT. The CDR3 covers 11 residues. CDR3 loop: CASSEYRGFSF. The DNA of the CDR3 is TGTGCCAGCAGTGAATATCGGGGTTTTTCTTTT.

This clone was seen only once. This chain uses TRBV27 with TRBJ1-2; D gene ambiguous. This CDR3 contains 11 residues. The V end was cut by 2 bases, the J end by 2 bases, with 0 bases between. Per germline, CDR1 MNHEY and CDR2 SMNVEV (reference sequence). As DNA, the CDR3 is TGTGCCAGCAGTTTAAACTATGGCTACACCTTC. It codes for CASSLNYGYTF.

The V and J genes are TRBV4-1 and TRBJ2-7; 8 nucleotides agree with TRBD2. After removal of 4 bases from V and 2 bases from J, the junction contained 10 bases not matched to a gene. CDR1 is MGHRA, CDR2 YSYEKL, per germline. This CDR3 is built from 16 residues. CDR3 loop: CASSPGLGSDAYEQYF. The CDR3 bases are TGCGCCAGCAGCCCGGGACTAGGGTCGGACGCCTACGAGCAGTACTTC.

The chain employs TRBV6-5 and TRBJ2-2; 9 bases align to TRBD1. With V trimmed by 1 base and J by 3 bases, 3 bases remained unmatched. Germline V gene data show CDR1 as MNHEY and CDR2 as SVGAGI. CDR3 length equals 16 residues. The CDR3 coding sequence is TGTGCCAGCAGTTACTGGGGGGACAGGGACACCGGGGAGCTGTTTTTT. This translates into CASSYWGDRDTGELFF.

The chain couples TRBV5-6 to TRBJ2-6; D may be TRBD1 (6 bases). The CDR3 sequence is 18 residues long. Trimming took off 4 bases at V and 0 bases at J, with 17 bases between the two ends. Germline CDR1 reads SGHDT; CDR2 reads YYEEEE. CDR3 residues: CASSTGLWTVSGANVLTF. As DNA, the CDR3 is TGTGCCAGCAGCACGGGTTTGTGGACAGTCTCTGGGGCCAACGTCCTGACTTTC.

This rearrangement joins TRBV6-5 to TRBJ2-1, with 10 bases matching TRBD1. The germline gives CDR1 MNHEY, CDR2 SVGAGI. Germline trimming cut 6 bases from V and 8 bases from J; bases unmatched to any gene: 1. This CDR3 spans 12 amino acids. As DNA, the CDR3 is TGTGCCAGCAGCGGGACAGGGGATGAGCAGTTCTTC. Encoded protein: CASSGTGDEQFF.

About this clone itself: Other DNA variants within this sample encode the same CDR3. This chain links TRBV4-1 with TRBJ2-7; D is uncertain. Germline CDR1 MGHRA, CDR2 YSYEKL. This CDR3 has 15 amino acids. The V gene lost 0 bases and the J gene lost 2 bases, with 11 bases spanning the gap. For the CDR3, the DNA is TGCGCCAGCAGCCAAGATAGAGCCTCGCCCTACGAGCAGTACTTC. Translated, it gives CASSQDRASPYEQYF.

The rearrangement uses TRBV29-1 and TRBJ2-7, with 12 bases lining up with TRBD2. CDR1 is SQVTM, CDR2 ANQGSEA, per germline. V lost 6 bases and J lost 6; bases outside the gene matches: 6. The CDR3 is 13 amino acids. The CDR3 DNA follows: TGCAGCGTGACTAGCGGGAGAGGCTCCGAGCAGTACTTC. This codes for CSVTSGRGSEQYF.

The chain links TRBV13 to TRBJ2-1; D gene uncertain. The CDR3 loop spans 17 amino acids. Germline V gives CDR1 PRHDT, CDR2 FYEKMQ (reference sequence). Trimming removed 5 bases from V and 0 bases from J, with 17 bases in between. CDR3 DNA: TGTGCCAGCAGCCCCAGGTCCGTGCCTCTCTCCTACAATGAGCAGTTCTTC. Translating gives CASSPRSVPLSYNEQFF. The whole variable domain, filled in from reference TRBV13 and TRBJ2-1, reads AAGVIQSPRHLIKEKRETATLKCYPIPRHDTVYWYQQGPGQDPQFLISFYEKMQSDKGSIPDRFSAQQFSDYHSELNMSSLELGDSALYFCASSPRSVPLSYNEQFFGPGTRLTVL.

This clone appeared once. The chain is built from TRBV7-8 and TRBJ1-1; D is unclear. This CDR3 contains 14 residues. The ends were cut back, 4 bases at V and 1 base at J, with 10 bases in the middle. CDR1 is SGHVS and CDR2 is FQNEAQ in the germline V gene. The CDR3 reads CASSYDGQNTEAFF. For the CDR3, the DNA is TGTGCCAGCAGCTACGACGGCCAGAACACTGAAGCTTTCTTT. The complete variable domain, with remaining parts taken from reference TRBV7-8 and TRBJ1-1, reads GAGVSQSPRYKVAKRGQDVALRCDPISGHVSLFWYQQALGQGPEFLTYFQNEAQLDKSGLPSDRFFAERPEGSVSTLKIQRTQQEDSAVYLCASSYDGQNTEAFFGQGTRLTVV.

The chain recombines TRBV6-1 with TRBJ2-7; D is uncertain. This CDR3 is 13 amino acids long. Germline V gene data show CDR1 as MNHNS and CDR2 as SASEGT. Trimming took 5 bases from V and 2 from J, leaving 10 bases between them. The CDR3 DNA follows: TGTGCCAGCAGTCACAGTGTCGCCTACGAGCAGTACTTC. This sequence encodes CASSHSVAYEQYF.

About this clone itself: At one boundary the junction diverges from the germline segment, which might be a read error. The V call is TRBV7-7, the J call TRBJ2-6; D possibly matches TRBD1 or TRBD2 (5 bases each). Germline-derived CDR1 and CDR2 are SSHAT and FNYEAQ (reference sequence). This CDR3 comprises 19 residues. CDR3 protein: CASSFRDVGQKSGANVLTF. CDR3 in DNA: TGTGCTAGCAGCTTTCGGGACGTAGGACAAAAATCTGGGGCCAACGTCCTGACTTTC. Using reference TRBV7-7 and TRBJ2-6 for the parts outside the CDR3, the full variable domain is GAGVSQSPRYKVTKRGQDVTLRCDPISSHATLYWYQQALGQGPEFLTYFNYEAQPDKSGLPSDRFSAERPEGSISTLTIQRTEQRDSAMYRCASSFRDVGQKSGANVLTFGAGSRLTVL.

The chain has TRBV28 and TRBJ2-3; D is undetermined. V lost 3 bases, J lost 1 base, and 8 bases lay in between. This CDR3 spans 14 amino acids. Germline values: CDR1 MDHEN, CDR2 SYDVKM. CDR3 region: CASSFPPGTDTQYF. CDR3 nucleotide sequence: TGTGCCAGCAGTTTCCCTCCAGGCACAGATACGCAGTATTTT.

This sequence joins TRBV4-1 and TRBJ1-6; TRBD1 aligns across 10 bases. The germline V gene has CDR1 MGHRA and CDR2 YSYEKL. After removal of 5 bases from V and 11 bases from J, the junction contained 9 bases not matched to a gene. The CDR3 has 15 amino acids. This chain's CDR3 is CASSINRDRGAPLHF. CDR3 sequence (DNA): TGCGCCAGCAGCATAAACCGGGACAGGGGTGCACCCCTCCACTTT.

This clone appeared a few times. This sample also contains other DNA sequences that code for the same CDR3. V gene TRBV7-9 combines with J gene TRBJ1-1, with D hard to call. CDR3 size: 13 residues. Germline V gives CDR1 SEHNR, CDR2 FQNEAQ (reference sequence). Trimming removed 4 bases at V and 1 base at J, with 7 bases between. In nucleotides, the CDR3 is TGTGCCAGCAGCTCGTCGGAGAACACTGAAGCTTTCTTT. Translation gives CASSSSENTEAFF. The variable domain in full, completed from reference TRBV7-9 and TRBJ1-1, reads DTGVSQNPRHKITKRGQNVTFRCDPISEHNRLYWYRQTLGQGPEFLTYFQNEAQLEKSRLLSDRFSAERPKGSFSTLEIQRTEQGDSAMYLCASSSSENTEAFFGQGTRLTVV.

This rearrangement joins TRBV13 to TRBJ2-1, with D maybe TRBD2 (7 bases). V was clipped by 8 bases and J by 1 base, with 12 bases between them. Germline-derived CDR1 and CDR2 are PRHDT and FYEKMQ (reference sequence). The CDR3 totals 14 residues. The CDR3 nucleotides read TGTGCCAGCGGGAGGGGGGAGTCCTACAATGAGCAGTTCTTC. It is translated as CASGRGESYNEQFF. The entire variable domain, with the rest obtained from reference TRBV13 and TRBJ2-1, is as follows: AAGVIQSPRHLIKEKRETATLKCYPIPRHDTVYWYQQGPGQDPQFLISFYEKMQSDKGSIPDRFSAQQFSDYHSELNMSSLELGDSALYFCASGRGESYNEQFFGPGTRLTVL.

This clone was seen a single time. The chain is built from TRBV4-3 and TRBJ2-4, with TRBD2 matching 9 bases. Per the germline V gene, CDR1 is LGHNA and CDR2 is YSLEER. J gave up 6 bases and V 1 base, and 4 bases lay outside the gene matches. This CDR3 spans 15 amino acids. CDR3 sequence reads: CASSQALAGPNIQYF. The DNA of the CDR3 is TGCGCCAGCAGCCAAGCCCTAGCGGGGCCAAACATTCAGTACTTC.

The V and J genes are TRBV7-9 and TRBJ1-4, with TRBD1 identical over 12 bases. Losses at the gene ends were 3 bases for V and 7 bases for J; bases not matched to a gene: 12. Germline V gene lookup returns CDR1 SEHNR and CDR2 FQNEAQ (reference sequence). CDR3 length equals 18 residues. CDR3 residues: CASSFFPGQGAVGEKLFF. CDR3 DNA sequence: TGTGCCAGCAGCTTCTTTCCGGGACAGGGGGCGGTTGGTGAAAAACTGTTTTTT.

This chain links TRBV10-3 with TRBJ2-5, with 10 nucleotides matching TRBD1. The CDR3 consists of 15 residues. From germline, CDR1 is ENHRY and CDR2 SYGVKD. After removal of 6 bases from V and 1 base from J, the junction contained 5 bases not matched to a gene. CDR3 in amino acids: CAISPGQGGQETQYF. The CDR3 bases are TGTGCCATCAGCCCTGGACAGGGGGGCCAAGAGACCCAGTACTTC.

The chain has TRBV7-6 and TRBJ2-2; TRBD1 or TRBD2 may be the D gene (7 bases each). The CDR3 consists of 18 residues. CDR1 is SGHVS and CDR2 is FNYEAQ in the germline V gene. The V end lost 5 bases, the J end lost 1 base, and 20 bases lay between the germline ends. The CDR3 DNA reads as TGTGCCAGCAGCCCCCATGGCGGGGGACAGTTGAACACCGGGGAGCTGTTTTTT. Amino acid sequence: CASSPHGGGQLNTGELFF.

The chain employs TRBV29-1 and TRBJ1-1; D unresolved. The V end was cut by 6 bases, the J end by 8 bases, with 16 bases between. The CDR3 spans 12 residues. Germline CDR1 SQVTM, CDR2 ANQGSEA. The DNA of the CDR3 is TGCAGCGTGGACTCAGGAACTAGAGAAGCTTTCTTT. It encodes CSVDSGTREAFF.

This clone appeared once. The chain carries TRBV29-1 and TRBJ1-3, with unresolved D. The V end was cut by 0 bases, the J end by 0 bases, with 6 bases between. Germline V gene sequence: CDR1 SQVTM, CDR2 ANQGSEA. The CDR3 sequence is 14 residues long. This chain's CDR3 is CSVEDSTSGNTIYF. Written as DNA, the CDR3 is TGCAGCGTTGAAGATAGTACCTCTGGAAACACCATATATTTT.

The chain uses TRBV28 and TRBJ1-1; no clear D gene. Germline CDR1 and CDR2: MDHEN and SYDVKM. The CDR3 runs 13 residues. V lost 2 bases to trimming and J lost 0 bases, with 4 bases between them. This CDR3 is CASSLRMNTEAFF. In DNA, the CDR3 is TGTGCCAGCAGTTTACGTATGAACACTGAAGCTTTCTTT. Based on the CDR3 plus reference TRBV28 and TRBJ1-1, the full variable domain is DVKVTQSSRYLVKRTGEKVFLECVQDMDHENMFWYRQDPGLGLRLIYFSYDVKMKEKGDIPEGYSVSREKKERFSLILESASTNQTSMYLCASSLRMNTEAFFGQGTRLTVV.

The chain joins TRBV4-1 to TRBJ2-3, with D possibly being TRBD2 (5 bases). Germline-derived CDR1 and CDR2 are MGHRA and YSYEKL. The CDR3 has 17 residues. The V end was cut by 0 bases, the J end by 6 bases, with 19 bases between. CDR3 sequence reads: CASSQDLTTAASDTQYF. CDR3 sequence (DNA): TGCGCCAGCAGCCAAGATTTAACCACAGCGGCCAGCGATACGCAGTATTTT.

V gene TRBV10-3 combines with J gene TRBJ1-6; 8 bases map to TRBD1. The CDR3 runs 17 residues. V was pared by 5 bases and J by 1 base, with 7 bases of the junction left unmatched. Germline V gene sequence: CDR1 ENHRY, CDR2 SYGVKD. CDR3 loop: CAISRDRTFSYNSPLHF. In nucleotides, the CDR3 is TGTGCCATCAGTCGGGACAGGACTTTTTCCTATAATTCACCCCTCCACTTT.

The chain employs TRBV28 and TRBJ2-3; no clear D gene. This CDR3 has 14 amino acids. Trimming stripped 6 bases from V and 0 bases from J, with 10 bases between. The germline V gene has CDR1 MDHEN and CDR2 SYDVKM. The CDR3 bases are TGTGCCAGCAGAACCTTAACTAGCACAGATACGCAGTATTTT. This gives the protein CASRTLTSTDTQYF.